This T cell receptor beta chain comes out of a study of blood T cell repertoires in COVID-19. The wider study: Sites across the United States, Italy and Spain contributed samples from acute and convalescent COVID-19.

As processed by the authors: Quantification of nucleated cells was approximated via reference gene primer amplification. The data were produced by immunoSEQ multiplex PCR, yet TCRdb's version contains in-frame clones alone and is incomplete. That table furnishes V, J and clone size, whereas the DNA furnished D and trimming. The top ten hold roughly 6.4% of the sample, which has around 55,000 clones, about four fifths seen once. The CDR3 runs to 16 residues. Germline V gives CDR1 MNHEY, CDR2 SMNVEV (reference sequence). V was pared by 4 bases and J by 2 bases, with 6 bases of the junction left unmatched.

The chain carries TRBV27 and TRBJ1-5, with 9 bases aligning to TRBD1. The sequence was obtained from a human donor in a cohort sampled during active or convalescent COVID-19. Source material: peripheral blood. Written as DNA, the CDR3 is TGTGCCAGCAGTTCCGGGACAGGGAGCGGCAATCAGCCCCAGCATTTT. Translating gives CASSSGTGSGNQPQHF.